This T cell receptor (beta chain) was sequenced during a study of T cell repertoires in cytomegalovirus infection. About the research overall: TCR beta signatures that were public indicated CMV infection and matching HLA type. Study-wide results and limits: Ex vivo, HLA-C-restricted CMV-specific TCR beta clonotypes prevailed over the rest of the response.

As concerns this clonotype: The antigen is unknown.

V lost 5 bases, J lost 2 bases, and 16 bases lay in between. CDR1 DFQATT and CDR2 SNEGSKA come from the germline V gene (reference sequence). CDR3 length: 14 amino acids. TCRdb itself ran the reads through MiXCR, one entry per CDR3 protein. This sample carries some 390,000 distinct CDR3 sequences, less than 20% of them seen once, and the ten largest clones take around 10%. This TCR came from a human donor in good health (CMV status not recorded). Some clones in this sample may be carry-over from other donors' samples. Specimen: PBMCs. The chain couples TRBV20-1 to TRBJ2-7, with D tentatively TRBD2 (5 bases). DNA of the CDR3: TGCAGTGCTTTCGGACGGGGAATTACCTACGAGCAGTACTTC. Protein sequence: CSAFGRGITYEQYF.